The rows below give T cell receptor beta chains drawn from one sample of a study of T cells in Graves' hyperthyroidism and ophthalmopathy. In TCRdb, the multiplex PCR reads were re-called with MiXCR into one record per CDR3 protein. The sample shows about 400,000 distinct CDR3 sequences, over 11% of them seen only once. Specimen: blood. Receptors originate from a man aged 45-65 years with Graves' ophthalmopathy. CDR3s include the opening cysteine and the closing phenylalanine or tryptophan. D genes are given only for firm matches. The listing skips clone size in some rows; elsewhere it reads once, few, many or a size class.

V: TRBV28
size: many
J: TRBJ2-7
D: .
CDR3: CASSERVSSYEQYF
DNA: TGTGCCAGCAGCGAGCGGGTAAGCTCCTACGAGCAGTACTTC

V: TRBV24-1
size: few
J: TRBJ2-2
D: TRBD2
CDR3: CATSGRTSGRARGTGELFF
DNA: TGTGCCACCAGTGGTAGGACTAGCGGGAGGGCCCGGGGCACCGGGGAGCTGTTTTTT

V: TRBV20-1
size: many
J: TRBJ2-1
D: TRBD2
CDR3: CSALLAAEIDNEQFF
DNA: TGCAGTGCCCTCCTAGCGGCCGAAATTGACAATGAGCAGTTCTTC

V: TRBV9
size: few
J: TRBJ2-3
D: TRBD1
CDR3: CASSVASGTGGTDTQYF
DNA: TGTGCCAGCAGCGTAGCATCCGGGACAGGGGGCACAGATACGCAGTATTTT

V: TRBV24-1
size: few
J: TRBJ1-3
D: .
CDR3: CATRENSGNTIYF
DNA: TGTGCCACCAGAGAAAACTCTGGAAACACCATATATTTT

V: TRBV5-5
size: .
J: TRBJ2-2
D: .
CDR3: CASSSQHSGELFF
DNA: TGTGCCAGCAGTTCCCAACACTCCGGGGAGCTGTTTTTT

V: TRBV2
size: many
J: TRBJ2-1
D: .
CDR3: CASRDFVYNEQFF
DNA: TGTGCCAGTCGGGACTTTGTATACAATGAGCAGTTCTTC

V: TRBV11-1
size: many
J: TRBJ2-2
D: .
CDR3: CASSQGRPGELFF
DNA: TGTGCCAGCAGCCAGGGACGTCCCGGGGAGCTGTTTTTT

V: TRBV29-1
size: .
J: TRBJ2-3
D: .
CDR3: CSVVPSSTDTQYF
DNA: TGCAGCGTTGTACCTTCTAGCACAGATACGCAGTATTTT

V: TRBV15
size: few
J: TRBJ2-2
D: TRBD1
CDR3: CATSLGTGGSTGELFF
DNA: TGTGCCACCAGCCTCGGGACAGGGGGGAGTACCGGGGAGCTGTTTTTT

V: TRBV6-1
size: many
J: TRBJ1-1
D: .
CDR3: CARGRGATEAFF
DNA: TGTGCCAGGGGGAGGGGGGCTACTGAAGCTTTCTTT

V: TRBV29-1
size: few
J: TRBJ2-5
D: .
CDR3: CSVVLDSQETQYF
DNA: TGCAGCGTTGTATTGGACAGCCAAGAGACCCAGTACTTC

V: TRBV30
size: many
J: TRBJ2-3
D: .
CDR3: CAWSVPNTQYF
DNA: TGTGCCTGGAGTGTCCCAAATACGCAGTATTTT

V: TRBV19
size: few
J: TRBJ1-1
D: .
CDR3: CASRLTGQNTEAFF
DNA: TGTGCCAGTAGGCTTACAGGGCAGAACACTGAAGCTTTCTTT

V: TRBV24-1
size: many
J: TRBJ1-2
D: TRBD1
CDR3: CATSDYKGQSGGGNYGYTF
DNA: TGTGCCACCAGTGACTACAAGGGGCAATCAGGGGGGGGCAACTATGGCTACACCTTC

V: TRBV12-3/TRBV12-4
size: many
J: TRBJ2-3
D: .
CDR3: CASSLALLGSTDTQYF
DNA: TGTGCCAGCAGTTTAGCTTTACTAGGTAGCACAGATACGCAGTATTTT

V: TRBV11-2
size: many
J: TRBJ2-7
D: .
CDR3: CASSLTGVWSYEQYF
DNA: TGTGCCAGCAGCCTGACGGGAGTATGGTCCTACGAGCAGTACTTC

V: TRBV5-6
size: few
J: TRBJ2-3
D: .
CDR3: CASSVISGKDTQYF
DNA: TGTGCCAGCAGTGTCATTAGCGGTAAAGATACGCAGTATTTT

V: TRBV2
size: .
J: TRBJ2-1
D: TRBD2
CDR3: CASRAGVPNEQFF
DNA: TGTGCCAGCAGAGCGGGAGTCCCGAATGAGCAGTTCTTC

V: TRBV6-1
size: once
J: TRBJ2-1
D: TRBD1
CDR3: CASGQTGRYNEQFF
DNA: TGTGCCAGCGGACAGACAGGGCGATACAATGAGCAGTTCTTC

V: TRBV28
size: many
J: TRBJ1-3
D: .
CDR3: CASSSPRLSLGSGNTIYF
DNA: TGTGCCAGCAGTTCACCCAGACTCAGTTTAGGATCTGGAAACACCATATATTTT

V: TRBV4-2
size: many
J: TRBJ2-7
D: .
CDR3: CASSQDLTAGGNEQYF
DNA: TGTGCCAGCAGCCAAGATCTGACCGCCGGGGGCAACGAGCAGTACTTC

V: TRBV28
size: .
J: TRBJ2-2
D: .
CDR3: CASSFGGSWNTGELFF
DNA: TGTGCCAGCAGTTTCGGAGGGAGTTGGAACACCGGGGAGCTGTTTTTT

V: TRBV18
size: many
J: TRBJ1-5
D: .
CDR3: CASSKAGTYQPQHF
DNA: TGTGCCAGCTCAAAGGCAGGGACGTATCAGCCCCAGCATTTT

V: TRBV15
size: few
J: TRBJ1-1
D: .
CDR3: CATSRVDLGAEAFF
DNA: TGTGCCACCAGCAGAGTGGATTTGGGCGCTGAAGCTTTCTTT

V: TRBV20-1
size: few
J: TRBJ2-7
D: TRBD1
CDR3: CSAGTSVDRDNEQYF
DNA: TGCAGTGCTGGGACCTCTGTCGACAGGGACAACGAGCAGTACTTC

V: TRBV2
size: many
J: TRBJ1-1
D: .
CDR3: CASHGTPFHRTEAFF
DNA: TGTGCCAGCCACGGGACACCTTTTCACCGTACTGAAGCTTTCTTT